These 13 T cell receptor beta chains share one sample of origin, sequenced in a study of control samples from healthy donors and cancer patients. Libraries were prepared by immunoSEQ multiplex PCR; TCRdb keeps only in-frame clonotypes and omits some of them. The sample includes 150,000 or so clones, around 88% of them seen just once. The material sequenced was blood. These receptors came from a young man in good health.

Comment on this clone: A junction boundary mismatches the germline segment, possibly from a read error. This chain connects TRBV7-7 to TRBJ1-1; D remains unclear. CDR3 size: 13 residues. Germline CDR1 and CDR2: SSHAT and FNYEAQ (reference sequence). CDR3 sequence reads: CASSRHINTEAFF. The CDR3 DNA reads TGTGCTAGCAGCCGGCACATCAACACTGAAGCTTTCTTT.

The chain couples TRBV19 to TRBJ1-2; D remains ambiguous. Trimming removed 2 bases from V and 4 bases from J, with 11 bases in between. From germline, CDR1 is LNHDA and CDR2 SQIVND (reference sequence). The CDR3 covers 14 residues. CDR3 sequence: CASSIYRTIYGYTF. In nucleotides, the CDR3 is TGTGCCAGTAGTATATACCGGACGATCTATGGCTACACCTTC.

The chain carries TRBV2 and TRBJ2-2, with 9 bases lining up with TRBD1. Trimming took 6 bases from V and 6 from J; bases not matched to a gene: 5. CDR1 is SNHLY, CDR2 FYNNEI, per germline. The CDR3 runs 14 residues. The CDR3 reads CASSRDREPGELFF. The CDR3 DNA reads TGTGCCAGCAGCCGGGACAGGGAACCCGGGGAGCTGTTTTTT.

The rearrangement links TRBV20-1 to TRBJ2-3; 8 bases align to TRBD2. The V segment lost 3 bases and the J segment 6 bases; nucleotides outside the gene matches: 11. This CDR3 is built from 15 residues. Per the germline V gene, CDR1 is DFQATT and CDR2 is SNEGSKA (reference sequence). The DNA of the CDR3 is TGCAGTGCTAGTTGGCTAGCGGGTTATAAGGATACGCAGTATTTT. Translating gives CSASWLAGYKDTQYF.

The V call is TRBV28, the J call TRBJ1-2; D may be TRBD1 (5 bases). Trimming left V 6 bases short and J 4 bases short, with 18 bases between. Germline-derived CDR1 and CDR2 are MDHEN and SYDVKM. The CDR3 covers 15 residues. CDR3 sequence (DNA): TGTGCCAGCAGCCAAGTGGGGACCGCTGCCTATGGCTACACCTTC. This encodes CASSQVGTAAYGYTF.

The V gene is TRBV18, the J gene TRBJ2-7; perhaps TRBD1 as D (5 bases). From germline, CDR1 is KGHSH and CDR2 LQKENI. Between the trimmed V and J ends, which lost 4 bases and 4 bases, there was a span of 8 bases. This CDR3 spans 12 amino acids. CDR3 residues: CASSRQLYEQYF. The CDR3 region has the DNA TGTGCCAGCTCACGACAGTTATACGAGCAGTACTTC.

This chain links TRBV19 with TRBJ1-5; 7 positions match TRBD1. Germline V gene sequence: CDR1 LNHDA, CDR2 SQIVND (reference sequence). The ends lost 5 bases at V and 8 bases at J; junction bases unmatched: 12. The length of the CDR3 is 15 residues. The CDR3 loop reads CASSRYLQGIEPQHF. CDR3 coding DNA: TGTGCCAGTAGTCGGTATTTACAGGGGATTGAGCCCCAGCATTTT.

This chain joins TRBV27 and TRBJ1-2, with a weak D call TRBD1 (6 bases). The CDR3 is made up of 16 amino acids. Looked up from germline, CDR1 is MNHEY and CDR2 is SMNVEV (reference sequence). V lost 5 bases, J lost 3 bases, and 19 bases lay in between. CDR3: CASSHVKGQPYYGYTF. Here the CDR3 DNA reads TGTGCCAGCAGTCACGTTAAAGGACAGCCTTACTATGGCTACACCTTC.

The rearrangement uses TRBV28 and TRBJ1-5, with 9 bases matching TRBD1. This CDR3 has 17 amino acids. Trimming took 4 bases from V and 0 from J; bases not matched to a gene: 7. Germline V gives CDR1 MDHEN, CDR2 SYDVKM. The CDR3: CASSSRDRVISNQPQHF. The CDR3 region has the DNA TGTGCCAGCAGTTCCCGGGACAGGGTTATTAGCAATCAGCCCCAGCATTTT.

The V gene is TRBV5-1, the J gene TRBJ2-7, with TRBD2 identical over 7 bases. The V gene end was trimmed by 4 bases and the J gene end by 2 bases; junction bases not matched to a gene: 6. This CDR3 is 14 amino acids long. Germline V gives CDR1 SGHRS, CDR2 YFSETQ. The DNA of the CDR3 is TGCGCCAGCAGCCGGGGGGACTCAACCTACGAGCAGTACTTC. This codes for CASSRGDSTYEQYF.

The V call is TRBV5-6, the J call TRBJ1-1; perhaps TRBD1 as D (6 bases). CDR1 SGHDT and CDR2 YYEEEE come from the germline V gene. V lost 4 bases and J lost 5, with 21 bases in between. The CDR3 is 16 amino acids. CDR3: CASSPLNARGGTEAFF. CDR3 bases: TGTGCCAGCAGCCCCCTTAATGCGAGGGGGGGTACTGAAGCTTTCTTT.

V is TRBV6-2 or TRBV6-3 and J is TRBJ1-6; D gene unclear. Trimming pared 4 bases from V and 10 bases from J, leaving 14 bases between. The CDR3 extends over 14 amino acids. Per the germline V gene, CDR1 is MNHEY and CDR2 is SVGEGT. This CDR3 is CASSSGVAGSPLHF. The CDR3 DNA reads TGTGCCAGCAGTTCCGGGGTGGCGGGATCACCCCTCCACTTT.

This clone was observed once. This chain connects TRBV6-5 to TRBJ2-1; D might be TRBD1 (6 bases). The V end lost 1 base, the J end lost 7 bases, and 11 bases lay between the germline ends. This CDR3 is built from 14 residues. Germline CDR1 is MNHEY and CDR2 is SVGAGI. CDR3: CASSYYGTTNEQFF. For the CDR3, the DNA is TGTGCCAGCAGTTACTATGGGACAACTAATGAGCAGTTCTTC.